This T cell receptor (beta chain) appears in the sequencing data of a study of identical twins. After template switching added a universal primer site, the resulting cDNA carried unique molecular identifiers. MiXCR, run by TCRdb on the 5' RACE reads, gives a single entry per CDR3 protein. The table records about 660,000 distinct CDR3 sequences, less than 10% of them present only once. Germline CDR1 and CDR2: MDHEN and SYDVKM. Trimming pared 3 bases from V and 11 bases from J, leaving 16 bases between. CDR3 length: 13 residues. This clonotype was counted only a few times. The antigen remains unidentified. Study results and caveats: Whereas memory repertoires showed no such difference, abundant cord blood beta clonotypes carried fewer insertions. Potential partial confounding of zero-insertion analyses by invariant MAIT and iNKT cells was noted.

The data were also submitted as part of a second study, on yellow fever vaccine responses in identical twins. Turning to that study: Twins' vaccine T cell responses were reported to seem partly convergent and partly personalized.

The rearrangement joins TRBV28 to TRBJ1-1; tentatively, D is TRBD1 (5 bases). This TCR derives from a woman aged 18-29 years in good health. Sequencing was done on a sample of PBMCs. The CDR3 nucleotides read TGTGCCAGCAGTTTTAGGAGGGGCGGGTGGGCTTTCTTT. Translating gives CASSFRRGGWAFF.